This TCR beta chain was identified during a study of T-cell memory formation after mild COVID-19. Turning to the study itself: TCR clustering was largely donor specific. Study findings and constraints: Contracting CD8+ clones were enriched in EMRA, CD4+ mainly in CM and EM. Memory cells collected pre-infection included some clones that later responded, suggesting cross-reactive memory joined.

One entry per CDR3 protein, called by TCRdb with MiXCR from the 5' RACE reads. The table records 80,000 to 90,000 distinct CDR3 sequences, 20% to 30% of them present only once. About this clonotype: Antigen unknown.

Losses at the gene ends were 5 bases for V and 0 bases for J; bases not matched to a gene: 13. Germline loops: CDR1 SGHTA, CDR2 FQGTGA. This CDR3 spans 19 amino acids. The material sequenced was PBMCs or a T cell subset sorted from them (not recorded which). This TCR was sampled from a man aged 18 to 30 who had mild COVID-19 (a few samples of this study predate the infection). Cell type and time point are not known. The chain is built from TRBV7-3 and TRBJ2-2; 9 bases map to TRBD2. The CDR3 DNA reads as TGTGCCAGCAGCCTCCATAGGGGTAGCGGGAGCCCGAACACCGGGGAGCTGTTTTTT. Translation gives CASSLHRGSGSPNTGELFF.